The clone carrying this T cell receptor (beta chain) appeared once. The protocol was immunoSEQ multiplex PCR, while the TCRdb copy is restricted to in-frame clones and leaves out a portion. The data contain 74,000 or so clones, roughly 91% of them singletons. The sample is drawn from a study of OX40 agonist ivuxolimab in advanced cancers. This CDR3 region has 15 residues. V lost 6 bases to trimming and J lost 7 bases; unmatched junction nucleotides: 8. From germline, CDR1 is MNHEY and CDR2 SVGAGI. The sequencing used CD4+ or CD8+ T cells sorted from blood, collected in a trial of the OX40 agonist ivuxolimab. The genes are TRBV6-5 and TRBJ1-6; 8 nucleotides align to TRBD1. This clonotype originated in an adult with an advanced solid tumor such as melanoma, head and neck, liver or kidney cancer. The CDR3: CASSLGQGPNSPLHF. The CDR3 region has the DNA TGTGCCAGCAGCTTAGGACAGGGCCCAAATTCACCCCTCCACTTT.